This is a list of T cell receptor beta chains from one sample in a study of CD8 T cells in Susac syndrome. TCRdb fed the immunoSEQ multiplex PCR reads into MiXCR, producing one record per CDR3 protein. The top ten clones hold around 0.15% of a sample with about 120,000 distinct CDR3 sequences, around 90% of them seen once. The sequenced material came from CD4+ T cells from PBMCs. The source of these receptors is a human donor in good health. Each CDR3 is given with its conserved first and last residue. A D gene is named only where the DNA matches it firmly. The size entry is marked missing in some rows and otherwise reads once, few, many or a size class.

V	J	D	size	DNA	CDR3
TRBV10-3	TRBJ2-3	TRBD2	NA	TGTGCCATCAGTCCTAAGACTAGCGGCTCCACAGATACGCAGTATTTT	CAISPKTSGSTDTQYF
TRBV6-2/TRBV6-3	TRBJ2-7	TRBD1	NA	TGTGCCAGCAGCCAGACAGGGATCTACGAGCAGTACTTC	CASSQTGIYEQYF
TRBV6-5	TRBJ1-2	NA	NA	TGTGCCAGCAGTCCCTCAGGGGCAGGAGGCTACACCTTC	CASSPSGAGGYTF
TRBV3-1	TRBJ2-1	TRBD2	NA	TGTGCCAGCAGCCACCACGGGACTAGCGGATACAATGAGCAGTTCTTC	CASSHHGTSGYNEQFF
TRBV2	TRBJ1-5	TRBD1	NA	TGTGCCAGCAGTGCAGGGGGCGTCGGCAATCAGCCCCAGCATTTT	CASSAGGVGNQPQHF
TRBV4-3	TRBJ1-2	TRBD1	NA	TGCGCCAGCAGCCAAGAGGGACAGGGGCTTGGCTACACCTTC	CASSQEGQGLGYTF
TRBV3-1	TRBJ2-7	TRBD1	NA	TGTGCCAGCAGCGCCGGGACAGGGGGAATTTACGAGCAGTACTTC	CASSAGTGGIYEQYF
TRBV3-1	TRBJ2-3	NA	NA	TGTGCCAGCAGCCAAGATCAGGGGAGCACAGATACGCAGTATTTT	CASSQDQGSTDTQYF
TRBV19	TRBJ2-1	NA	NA	TGTGCCAGTAGTATCGGTGCGGTCCATCACAATGAGCAGTTCTTC	CASSIGAVHHNEQFF
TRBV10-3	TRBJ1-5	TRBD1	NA	TGTGCCATCAGTGACGGTAGGGGGCTATCTCAGCATTTT	CAISDGRGLSQHF
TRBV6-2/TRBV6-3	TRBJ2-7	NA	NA	TGTGCCAGTGAGGGGGACCCCCTCTACTACGAGCAGTACTTC	CASEGDPLYYEQYF
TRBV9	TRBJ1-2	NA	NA	TGTGCCAGCTCCGGGGGGAACTATGGCTACACCTTC	CASSGGNYGYTF
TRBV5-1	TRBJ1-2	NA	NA	TGCGCCAGCAGCAATAACGTAACCCGGACCCACGTCCCCCTCTATGGCTACACCTTC	CASSNNVTRTHVPLYGYTF
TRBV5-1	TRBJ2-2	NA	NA	TGCGCCAGCAGCGACCAGGGTCATCCTTCGAACACCGGGGAGCTGTTTTTT	CASSDQGHPSNTGELFF
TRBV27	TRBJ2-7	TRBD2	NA	TGTGCCAGCAGCCGAGAGGGGGGGGCTAGCGGGGCCCGCTCCTACGAGCAGTACTTC	CASSREGGASGARSYEQYF
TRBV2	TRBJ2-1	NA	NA	TGTGCCAGCAGTGAGACCCCAGACCACTACAATGAGCAGTTCTTC	CASSETPDHYNEQFF
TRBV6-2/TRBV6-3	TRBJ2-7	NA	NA	TGTGCCAGCAGTTACTCTCCAGGGCCCGGCTCCTACGAGCAGTACTTC	CASSYSPGPGSYEQYF
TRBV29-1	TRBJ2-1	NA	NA	TGCAGCGTTGACAGGGAGGCTATTGAGCAGTTCTTC	CSVDREAIEQFF
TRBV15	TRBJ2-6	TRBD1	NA	TGTGCCACCAGCAGCCAACCGGGACAGGGTGTTGGGGCCAACGTCCTGACTTTC	CATSSQPGQGVGANVLTF
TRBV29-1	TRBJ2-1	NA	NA	TGCAGCTCCCCCGTCGGGAGCAGTGAGCAGTTCTTC	CSSPVGSSEQFF
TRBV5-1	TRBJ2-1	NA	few	TGCGCCAGCAGCTTGTCGTGGGGCTCCTACAATGAGCAGTTCTTC	CASSLSWGSYNEQFF
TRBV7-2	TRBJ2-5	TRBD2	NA	TGTGCCAGCAGCTTAGGCGGGGGGGCCCCAGAGACCCAGTACTTC	CASSLGGGAPETQYF
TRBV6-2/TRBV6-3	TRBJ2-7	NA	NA	TGTGCCAGCAGTTACAACCGCGGACTCAGTGCGATCTACGAGCAGTACTTC	CASSYNRGLSAIYEQYF
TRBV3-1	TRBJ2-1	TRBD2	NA	TGTGCCAGCAGCCCCCGATACAAGCTAGCGGGAGGTAGGGTGAATGAGCAGTTCTTC	CASSPRYKLAGGRVNEQFF
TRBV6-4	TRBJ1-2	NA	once	TGTGCCAGCAGTGCCCAGGCAGGACCCAACTATGGCTACACCTTC	CASSAQAGPNYGYTF
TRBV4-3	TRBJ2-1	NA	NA	TGCGCCAGCAGCCAAGGCAGGGTGGGCGCCCAGTTCTTC	CASSQGRVGAQFF
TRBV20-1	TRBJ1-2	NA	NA	TGCAGTGCTAGTTACAGGAACTATGGCTACACCTTC	CSASYRNYGYTF
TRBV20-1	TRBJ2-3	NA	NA	TGCAGTGCTAGAGATCGGTCGATAACGGGGGGCCGTGGAGATACGCAGTATTTT	CSARDRSITGGRGDTQYF
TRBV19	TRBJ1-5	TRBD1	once	TGTGCCAGTAGTAGAGACAGGGAGCGAGCGGGCAATCAGCCCCAGCATTTT	CASSRDRERAGNQPQHF
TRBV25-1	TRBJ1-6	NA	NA	TGTGCCAGCAGTGACGGACCCCTCCACTTT	CASSDGPLHF
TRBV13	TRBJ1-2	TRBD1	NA	TGTGCCAGCAGCTTTCCCCGGGACAGGCAGGGCTACACCTTC	CASSFPRDRQGYTF
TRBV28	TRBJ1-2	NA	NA	TGTGCCAGCAGATCACTCTATGGCTACACCTTC	CASRSLYGYTF